The 30 T cell receptor beta chains listed next were all sequenced from one sample in a study of blood T cells in healthy people across ages. Primed by a sample-barcoded 5' primer and a J-beta primer mix, a second PCR proceeded for roughly 6 to 12 cycles. TCRdb reprocessed the 5' RACE reads with MiXCR, giving one entry per CDR3 protein. The data show about 1.4 million distinct CDR3 sequences, with 45% to 70% seen just once and 6.7% held by the top ten. The sequenced sample consisted of blood. These receptors were taken from a man in his late teens or twenties in good health.

V gene TRBV4-2 combines with J gene TRBJ2-1; 9 bases match TRBD2. The germline V gene has CDR1 LGHNA and CDR2 YNFKEQ. The CDR3 loop spans 14 amino acids. The ends lost 6 bases at V and 4 bases at J; junction bases unmatched: 4. DNA for the CDR3: TGTGCCAGCAGGGAAGCGGGGGGTTACAATGAGCAGTTCTTC. Its translation: CASREAGGYNEQFF.

The V and J genes are TRBV5-1 and TRBJ2-4; D is possibly TRBD1 or TRBD2 (5 bases each). This CDR3 contains 14 residues. In germline, CDR1 is SGHRS, CDR2 YFSETQ. The V end lost 4 bases, the J end lost 3 bases, and 11 bases lay between the germline ends. CDR3 protein: CASSVTEGKNIQYF. The DNA of the CDR3 is TGCGCCAGCAGCGTGACAGAGGGCAAAAACATTCAGTACTTC.

V is TRBV5-5 and J is TRBJ1-5; TRBD1 agrees at 9 bases. The trim removed 4 bases at V and 5 bases at J, leaving 10 bases unmatched. Germline V lookup: CDR1 SGHKS, CDR2 YYEKEE (reference sequence). The CDR3 length is 16 residues. CDR3 in amino acids: CASSPGTGTLDQPQHF. CDR3 coding DNA: TGTGCCAGCAGCCCTGGGACAGGGACATTGGATCAGCCCCAGCATTTT.

As to this clonotype: At one end the junction does not follow the germline gene, possibly because of a read error. This chain joins TRBV7-6 and TRBJ2-7, with D perhaps assigned TRBD1 or TRBD2 (5 bases each). The germline CDR1 and CDR2 sequences are SGHVS and FNYEAQ. CDR3 size: 12 residues. CDR3 amino acids: CASSSGAYGQYF. For the CDR3, the DNA is TGTGCCAGCAGCTCCGGGGCGTACGGGCAGTACTTC.

This clonotype turned up a few times. The chain combines TRBV27 with TRBJ2-7, with 9 bases lining up with TRBD1. The CDR3 spans 15 residues. In germline, CDR1 is MNHEY, CDR2 SMNVEV (reference sequence). Germline trimming cut 6 bases from V and 0 bases from J; bases unmatched to any gene: 6. The CDR3 protein is CASSAGTGYSYEQYF. The CDR3 nucleotides read TGTGCCAGCAGCGCCGGGACAGGGTACTCCTACGAGCAGTACTTC.

In its sample, this clonotype was seen a few times. The V call is TRBV10-3, the J call TRBJ2-3, with a weak D call TRBD2 (5 bases). The germline V gene has CDR1 ENHRY and CDR2 SYGVKD. The CDR3 runs 16 residues. Trimming removed 6 bases from V and 1 base from J, with 17 bases in between. This CDR3 reads CAISGWSGIGTDTQYF. Written as DNA, the CDR3 is TGTGCCATCAGCGGGTGGTCGGGAATCGGCACAGATACGCAGTATTTT.

This sequence joins TRBV4-1 and TRBJ1-2; weak D call: TRBD1 (5 bases). Deletions cut 0 bases from V and 7 bases from J, with 15 bases between. CDR1 and CDR2 from the germline V gene are MGHRA and YSYEKL. The CDR3 is 15 amino acids. In DNA form, the CDR3 reads TGCGCCAGCAGCCAAGATTCAGGGCATTCCTCTGGCTACACCTTC. Its protein product is CASSQDSGHSSGYTF.

This chain uses TRBV27 with TRBJ1-2; 7 bases agree with TRBD1. The V gene's germline CDR1 is MNHEY and CDR2 SMNVEV (reference sequence). The CDR3 has 14 amino acids. The ends lost 6 bases at V and 8 bases at J; junction bases unmatched: 12. CDR3 DNA sequence: TGTGCCAGCAGCTTAGCCCACAGGGGATACGGCTACACCTTC. Translated, it gives CASSLAHRGYGYTF.

The V call is TRBV3-1, the J call TRBJ2-2; D gene ambiguous. This CDR3 comprises 13 residues. V was trimmed by 8 bases and J by 0 bases, leaving 7 bases between them. Germline CDR1 reads LGHDT; CDR2 reads YNNKEL (reference sequence). The DNA for the CDR3 is TGTGCCAGCGCCCTGACGAACACCGGGGAGCTGTTTTTT. Encoded protein: CASALTNTGELFF.

The J gene is TRBJ2-7, the V gene TRBV7-9; a possible D gene is TRBD1 (6 bases). Per germline, CDR1 SEHNR and CDR2 FQNEAQ (reference sequence). The CDR3 is 15 amino acids. Between the trimmed V and J ends, which lost 4 bases and 2 bases, there was a span of 15 bases. The CDR3 DNA sequence: TGTGCCAGCAGCTCAGGGGTCATACGACCCTACGAGCAGTACTTC. Its translation: CASSSGVIRPYEQYF.

This clonotype appeared a few times. This chain uses TRBV6-5 with TRBJ2-7; 7 bases are shared with TRBD1. The trim removed 6 bases at V and 6 bases at J, leaving 11 bases unmatched. This CDR3 comprises 14 residues. Looked up from germline, CDR1 is MNHEY and CDR2 is SVGAGI. Here the CDR3 reads CASRNDRAGREQYF. The CDR3 DNA reads TGTGCCAGCAGGAACGACAGGGCCGGACGCGAGCAGTACTTC.

Only a few counts were recorded for this clonotype. The chain has TRBV15 and TRBJ1-6, with D possibly matching TRBD1 (5 bases). This CDR3 has 13 amino acids. Trimming cost V 2 bases and J 8 bases, with 7 bases left between them. Germline CDR1 is LNHNV and CDR2 is YYDKDF (reference sequence). The DNA of the CDR3 is TGTGCCACCAGCAGATCGACAGATTCACCCCTCCACTTT. Residues: CATSRSTDSPLHF.

This chain connects TRBV28 to TRBJ2-3; no definite D call. The CDR3 totals 14 residues. The V gene's germline CDR1 is MDHEN and CDR2 SYDVKM. V was shortened by 8 bases and J by 0 bases, with 12 bases between the two germline ends. The CDR3 region has the DNA TGTGCCAGCCGGCCCTACTTCAGCACAGATACGCAGTATTTT. As protein: CASRPYFSTDTQYF. The full variable domain, completed using reference TRBV28 and TRBJ2-3, is DVKVTQSSRYLVKRTGEKVFLECVQDMDHENMFWYRQDPGLGLRLIYFSYDVKMKEKGDIPEGYSVSREKKERFSLILESASTNQTSMYLCASRPYFSTDTQYFGPGTRLTVL.

V and J are TRBV4-1 and TRBJ2-7, with a tentative D call TRBD2 (6 bases). CDR3 size: 18 residues. Trimming pared 2 bases from V and 2 bases from J, leaving 22 bases between. Per germline, CDR1 MGHRA and CDR2 YSYEKL. The DNA of the CDR3 is TGCGCCAGCAGCCAATTTGCCCTTGGAGGGATAGAACCCTACGAGCAGTACTTC. Its protein product is CASSQFALGGIEPYEQYF.

This clonotype was seen more than once but under ten times. The chain combines TRBV5-1 with TRBJ2-3; maybe TRBD2 (6 bases). The CDR3 covers 15 residues. Trimming left V 3 bases short and J 5 bases short, with 16 bases between. From germline, CDR1 is SGHRS and CDR2 YFSETQ. The CDR3 DNA reads as TGCGCCAGCAGCTGGCGGGACGCGACCGTAGATACGCAGTATTTT. Translated: CASSWRDATVDTQYF.

The chain employs TRBV4-3 and TRBJ2-7; D perhaps matches TRBD2 (5 bases). In germline, CDR1 is LGHNA, CDR2 YSLEER. V lost 1 base and J lost 3, with 28 bases in between. The CDR3 extends over 20 amino acids. CDR3 DNA sequence: TGCGCCAGCAGCCAAGTGCAGTCGGGGAATGGTTGGGGTTTTGGCTACGAGCAGTACTTC. Its protein is CASSQVQSGNGWGFGYEQYF.

The CDR3 sequence: CASNGGSGDNEQFF. CDR3 nucleotide sequence: TGTGCCAGCAATGGTGGTAGCGGGGACAATGAGCAGTTCTTC. The chain employs TRBV2 and TRBJ2-1; 8 nucleotides align to TRBD2. CDR3 length equals 14 residues. V lost 7 bases to trimming and J lost 5 bases; unmatched junction nucleotides: 7. Per germline, CDR1 SNHLY and CDR2 FYNNEI.

The chain joins TRBV11-2 to TRBJ1-2; TRBD1 agrees at 8 bases. Per the germline V gene, CDR1 is SGHAT and CDR2 is FQNNGV. Unmatched junction bases numbered 20, after V lost 6 bases and J lost 5 bases. The CDR3 spans 18 residues. For the CDR3, the DNA is TGTGCCAGCAGGAGGGGGGGACAGGCTATTCCCGGAGGTTATGGCTACACCTTC. This translates into CASRRGGQAIPGGYGYTF. The full variable domain, its missing parts supplied by reference TRBV11-2 and TRBJ1-2, is EAGVAQSPRYKIIEKRQSVAFWCNPISGHATLYWYQQILGQGPKLLIQFQNNGVVDDSQLPKDRFSAERLKGVDSTLKIQPAKLEDSAVYLCASRRGGQAIPGGYGYTFGSGTRLTVV.

J is TRBJ1-2 and V is TRBV6-2 or TRBV6-3; 8 positions match TRBD1. The CDR3 totals 14 residues. CDR1 and CDR2 from the germline V gene are MNHEY and SVGEGT. Trimming at V came to 7 bases and at J to 7 bases, leaving 11 bases not matched to a gene. The CDR3 DNA is TGTGCCAGCACCGCGGGACAGGACCTGCTTGGCTACACCTTC. The encoded protein is CASTAGQDLLGYTF.

The V gene is TRBV5-1, the J gene TRBJ2-5, with D maybe TRBD2 (6 bases). This CDR3 region has 15 residues. CDR1 is SGHRS, CDR2 YFSETQ, per germline. V was cut by 0 bases and J by 5 bases, with 14 bases left in between. This CDR3 reads CASSLGPSGGETQYF. The CDR3 region has the DNA TGCGCCAGCAGCTTGGGGCCCAGTGGGGGGGAGACCCAGTACTTC.

This rearrangement joins TRBV20-1 to TRBJ2-3; weak D call: TRBD2 (7 bases). Germline lookup yields CDR1 DFQATT and CDR2 SNEGSKA (reference sequence). Trimming removed 1 base from V and 3 bases from J, with 17 bases in between. The CDR3 contains 16 residues. The CDR3: CSARGTGGDLTDTQYF. The CDR3 nucleotides are TGCAGTGCTAGAGGAACGGGGGGCGATCTTACAGATACGCAGTATTTT.

V and J are TRBV27 and TRBJ1-5, with D uncertain. The CDR3 has 14 amino acids. Per the germline V gene, CDR1 is MNHEY and CDR2 is SMNVEV (reference sequence). V dropped 3 bases and J dropped 4 bases, with 10 bases sitting between them. The CDR3 DNA reads as TGTGCCAGCAGTTTGGGAAGTACGAATCAGCCCCAGCATTTT. It is translated as CASSLGSTNQPQHF.

This chain links TRBV20-1 with TRBJ2-1; the D call may be TRBD1 or TRBD2 (5 bases each). This CDR3 has 14 residues. Germline loops: CDR1 DFQATT, CDR2 SNEGSKA (reference sequence). V lost 7 bases and J lost 4, with 17 bases in between. CDR3 loop: CSGIGEGHYNEQFF. In DNA form, the CDR3 reads TGCAGTGGCATCGGCGAGGGGCATTACAATGAGCAGTTCTTC.

The chain couples TRBV28 to TRBJ1-3, with D uncertain. Trimming left V 4 bases short and J 3 bases short, with 19 bases between. CDR1 is MDHEN and CDR2 is SYDVKM in the germline V gene. This CDR3 comprises 17 residues. The CDR3 loop reads CASSSPSELIFGNTIYF. As DNA, the CDR3 is TGTGCCAGCAGTTCCCCATCCGAGTTGATCTTTGGAAACACCATATATTTT.

V and J are TRBV7-2 and TRBJ2-5, with D possibly being TRBD2 (6 bases). CDR3 size: 16 residues. V lost 0 bases and J 9 bases, leaving 20 bases between the germline ends. CDR1 and CDR2 from the germline V gene are SGHTA and FQGNSA. The DNA of the CDR3 is TGTGCCAGCAGCTTAGCGGGCGGGGTCCAAGGGGTGGCCCAGTACTTC. It specifies CASSLAGGVQGVAQYF.

The chain recombines TRBV20-1 with TRBJ2-7; 13 positions agree with TRBD2. J gave up 0 bases and V 3 bases, and 8 bases lay outside the gene matches. Germline V CDR1 and CDR2: DFQATT, SNEGSKA (reference sequence). CDR3 length: 17 amino acids. The CDR3 nucleotides read TGCAGTGCTAGGGGGGGGACTAGCGGGACGAGCTCCTACGAGCAGTACTTC. It is translated as CSARGGTSGTSSYEQYF.

The V gene is TRBV29-1, the J gene TRBJ2-7; D tentatively reads TRBD1 or TRBD2 (6 bases each). This CDR3 is 14 amino acids long. V lost 4 bases to trimming and J lost 8 bases, with 21 bases between them. Looked up from germline, CDR1 is SQVTM and CDR2 is ANQGSEA. CDR3 nucleotide sequence: TGCAGCGTTGGGCCCGAAGGGGGGCAGACTAAGCAGTACTTC. Translating it yields CSVGPEGGQTKQYF.

This clonotype came up a few times. The chain carries TRBV6-5 and TRBJ2-7; the match to TRBD2 covers 9 bases. The DNA end lines up better with TRBJ2-5; the J call may be wrong. The CDR3 is 15 amino acids. Germline CDR1 reads MNHEY; CDR2 reads SVGAGI. CDR3 sequence reads: CASSNFRAGGETQYF. The CDR3 nucleotides are TGTGCCAGCAGTAACTTTCGCGCGGGGGGGGAGACCCAGTACTTC.

The chain employs TRBV28 and TRBJ2-7; perhaps TRBD2 as D (5 bases). V was pared by 3 bases and J by 3 bases, with 15 bases between. The CDR3 is 15 amino acids. Germline V lookup: CDR1 MDHEN, CDR2 SYDVKM. The CDR3 region is CASSFLAGLHYEQYF. Here the CDR3 DNA reads TGTGCCAGCAGTTTTTTGGCGGGCTTACACTACGAGCAGTACTTC. Full variable domain (remainder filled in from reference TRBV28 and TRBJ2-7): DVKVTQSSRYLVKRTGEKVFLECVQDMDHENMFWYRQDPGLGLRLIYFSYDVKMKEKGDIPEGYSVSREKKERFSLILESASTNQTSMYLCASSFLAGLHYEQYFGPGTRLTVT.

The chain links TRBV3-1 to TRBJ2-5, with TRBD2 as a possible D gene (5 bases). This CDR3 comprises 15 residues. The V and J ends lost 4 bases and 5 bases respectively, with 17 bases between them. CDR1 LGHDT and CDR2 YNNKEL come from the germline V gene (reference sequence). The CDR3 DNA follows: TGTGCCAGCAGCCCACAACAGACCAGAGGGGAGACCCAGTACTTC. Protein product: CASSPQQTRGETQYF.